This T cell receptor beta chain was profiled in a study of cytomegalovirus exposure and HLA in healthy donors. Study overall: T cells numbering about 179 million yielded approximately 100 million unique TCR beta sequences in an earlier analysis.

PCR involved 60 Vbeta and 13 Jbeta primers. Data came from immunoSEQ multiplex PCR; TCRdb stores just in-frame clones and leaves some out. The sample shows 110,000 or so clones, just under 70% of them seen only once. This receptor was obtained from an older woman in good health and CMV-seropositive. Specimen: PBMCs.

The CDR3 protein is CASSGSSWDTEAFF. Here the CDR3 DNA reads TGTGCCAGCAGTGGTTCTAGTTGGGACACTGAAGCTTTCTTT. The J gene is TRBJ1-1, the V gene TRBV6-1; D is ambiguous. Germline V gene lookup returns CDR1 MNHNS and CDR2 SASEGT. Trimming left V 4 bases short and J 3 bases short, with 12 bases between. This CDR3 region has 14 residues.